Listed here is a single TCR beta chain. Using immunoSEQ multiplex PCR, the repertoire was profiled, and TCRdb retains in-frame clones only, with some absent. The sample includes tens of thousands of clones, 83% of them seen just once. The CDR3 extends over 14 amino acids. Germline CDR1 and CDR2: SGHNT and YYREEE (reference sequence). Trimming pared 3 bases from V and 4 bases from J, leaving 12 bases between. This sample is part of a study of sequential checkpoint blockade in melanoma. Study as a whole: Arm A got nivolumab then ipilimumab; arm B the reverse, 1:1. Both treatment sequences were followed by maintenance nivolumab.

The treatment here: randomized to nivolumab then ipilimumab (arm A) or the reverse (arm B). Patients had received no earlier DNA-damaging chemotherapy. Sorted cells were live CD3+CD8+, lacking CD19 and CD56, from PBMCs. This sequence joins TRBV5-4 and TRBJ2-3; perhaps TRBD2 as D (5 bases). This sequence was found in a human donor with melanoma. The material was CD8+ T cells sorted from blood (inferred from file names), obtained from a patient given nivolumab and ipilimumab in sequence. DNA for the CDR3: TGTGCCAGCAGCTCACTAGGAACCCCAGATACGCAGTATTTT. It yields the protein CASSSLGTPDTQYF.